This section outlines one TCR beta chain sequence together with its context. The antigen it binds to is not known. The sample holds no much larger clone one base away, and base qualities are not on file. Taken from cysteine to phenylalanine, the CDR3 has 15 residues. The entry retains the CDR3 DNA only, 45 bases that are in frame from base 1. V has 6 bases trimmed and J has 2 bases trimmed; junction bases matching no gene number 7. Library preparation used the immunoSEQ multiplex PCR assay. The multiplex PCR relied on a mix of 60 forward primers for TCR Vbeta segments and 13 reverse primers for TCR Jbeta segments. The CDR3 region of rearranged TCR beta genes was amplified from genomic DNA with a multiplex PCR assay. The Illumina HiSeq System was used to sequence the amplified TCR beta libraries as 87-base-pair reads. The source study handled its data this way. Across the 670 or so repertoires, a later analysis counted 75 million to 90 million unique TCR beta chains, approximately 10 million of which were shared by at least two donors. A nearest-neighbor algorithm error-corrected the raw reads and collapsed the reads into unique sequences, merging closely related sequences to remove PCR and sequencing errors. Alignment of CDR3 sequences to IMGT reference sequences was used to assign V, D and J gene segments. For a sequence to be retained, a match of at least six nucleotides to both a V gene segment and a J gene segment was required. Rearrangements were called productive when the CDR3 lacked stop codons and stayed in frame with V and J; all others were non-productive. Following IMGT convention, CDR3 was defined as the stretch from the second conserved V-encoded cysteine up to the conserved J-encoded phenylalanine. The earlier analysis of some 550 of the donors excluded any sequence lacking an unambiguous match to a single V gene segment. An earlier analysis of around 600 of the donors classified V segments as functional when productive rearrangements were above 56.7% and as segregating when the standard deviation between donors was above 5%. A statistical classification framework was developed to diagnose cytomegalovirus status using the catalog of TCR beta chain sequences. A later analysis assigned V and J genes by comparing TCR nucleotide sequences with IMGT/GENE-DB human TR gene sequences. In a later analysis, CDR3 sequences and most-parsimonious VDJ recombination scenarios were assigned using the TCRdist pipeline. In a later analysis, each TCR beta chain was defined by its CDR3 amino acid sequence together with its V-gene family, and reads without a unique V-gene family were excluded. A later analysis removed nearly 600 highly shared, low-generation-probability nucleotide sequences to deal with suspected cross-contamination and a sequencing artifact. A later analysis calculated a clonal expansion index for each public chain from normalized within-repertoire ranks of inferred template counts. Generation probabilities in a later analysis came from a VDJ recombination model fitted to out-of-frame rearrangements, and those results were checked against IGoR. In a later analysis, hypergeometric tests were used to score TCR-TCR, TCR-HLA and TCR-CMV co-occurrence, with a repertoire-size bias correction applied to TCR pairs. To estimate false discovery rates, a later analysis permuted the HLA or CMV assignments 20 times. In a later analysis, co-occurring TCRs were grouped using DBSCAN, with TCRdist sequence similarity added in when clustering inside HLA-allele-positive subsets. Co-occurrence clustering excluded repertoires with fewer than 30,000 or more than 120,000 public chains, plus five with anomalous nucleotide sharing. Not all clones reach the TCRdb copy of this immuneACCESS table, which keeps in-frame sequences only. Checked studies attribute under half of the gap to unresolved V genes and leave the rest unexplained. V, J and clone size reflect that table, while D and trimming were determined from the DNA. Counted in this sample were roughly 140,000 clones; nearly 80% of them appeared once. The ten largest clones add up to 2.5% to 3.5% of the sample.

In total, 600 or so healthy bone marrow donors made up the cohort. Cohort members were all nominally healthy when sampled, although unrecorded immune exposures were likely present. The donor tested CMV seropositive and was one of the 289 seropositive cohort members. A peripheral blood sample was provided by each donor, and peripheral blood mononuclear cells were used for TCR beta sequencing. Genomic DNA extraction from the blood cell samples was performed with the Qiagen DNeasy Blood Extraction Kit. This entry is derived from a study of cytomegalovirus exposure and HLA in healthy donors (dated by TCRdb to about 2017). Regarding the complete study: An earlier analysis of approximately 550 of the donors reported 250 to 350 Gb of sequence data and around 120 million unique TCR beta sequences from roughly 180 million T cells. An earlier analysis of approximately 630 of the donors applied high-throughput TCR beta sequencing to assess whether each TCR beta V gene segment acted as functional or pseudogenic. Alongside the repertoire data, information on donor age, sex, ethnicity and CMV serostatus was compiled. All discovery cohort repertoires had been generated on a single sequencing platform. Using immunosequencing, the study profiled T cell repertoires from roughly 650 subjects and related those repertoires to cytomegalovirus serostatus. Typing coverage varied by locus: 629-630 donors for A, B, C, DRB1 and DQB1; roughly 510 for DQA1; approximately 570 for DPA1; fewer than 480 for DPB1. Among 300 to 450 genotyped donors of the cohort, an average of about 240,000 unique TCR beta nucleotide sequences were sequenced per donor, about a sixth of them non-productive. HLA typing covered class I and class II loci at four-digit resolution. The study combined high-throughput TCR immunosequencing, statistical association of individual TCRs with disease status, and machine learning to predict cytomegalovirus infection status. In addition to the first cohort of around 670 subjects, a separate validation cohort of 120 different subjects was used. Five DR-DQ haplotypes were treated as single units for association and clustering because of strong linkage in the cohort. Rather than using new phenotypic data, the later analysis identified candidate immune exposures from TCR beta sequences and from how often those sequences occurred across donors. Genome-wide SNP genotypes for about 55% of the roughly 670 donors were used in a later genetic analysis, which treated that subset as a discovery cohort. Of the approximately 400 genotyped donors, roughly 80% fell in the genetic ancestry cluster associated with self-reported Caucasian donors. An early release covering 550 to 650 HLA-typed donors comprised approximately 300 gigabases of sequencing data and tens of millions of unique TCR sequences. The study aimed to test whether cataloging public T cell receptors could reveal signatures of past pathogen exposure. A later analysis re-analyzed previously published TCR beta repertoires from roughly 630 donors and added high-resolution HLA genotyping to study TCR occurrence patterns. General study outcomes and caveats: According to a later genetic analysis, donors in an Asian-associated ancestry cluster had fewer N-insertions in productive TCRs than the approximately 710-donor mean. The 87-base-pair reads could not distinguish some IMGT-functional V segments, including TRBV6-2 and TRBV6-3, so those segments were excluded. In both the original and validation cohorts, the classifier was reported to diagnose cytomegalovirus status with high specificity and sensitivity. In the study, approximately 160 TCR beta chains were listed as associated with cytomegalovirus. Most TCR sequences were observed very rarely across donors, whereas some public TCRs were present in many individuals. According to a later analysis, parvovirus B19, influenza, CMV and Epstein-Barr virus appeared linked to several top co-occurrence clusters. Because some donors lacked HLA typing at each locus, the association tests relied only on the typed subset. Broadly in line with IMGT annotations, most TCR beta V segments showed up in productive rearrangements about 87% or about 30% of the time in an earlier analysis of several hundred of the donors. In a later genetic analysis, a missense DCLRE1C variant was associated with V-gene and J-gene trimming of TCR beta chains, and the association was replicated in an independent cohort. In a later analysis, HLA-associated TCR beta chains showed more clonal expansion and lower generation probabilities than non-associated chains that were equally common. Most CMV-associated TCR beta chains appeared to be HLA-restricted in a later analysis, and the HLA associations seemed to be driven largely by CMV exposure. It was suggested by the authors that the approach could potentially be generalized to other disease states and immunological phenotypes. In a later analysis, the rate of TCR association differed among HLA loci, with DRB1 alleles having the most associated TCRs and HLA-C alleles having the fewest. Correlated functional status among segregating V segments might reflect linkage disequilibrium, but an unknown experimental factor could not be ruled out. In vitro tests confirmed that a few of the cytomegalovirus-associated TCR beta chains recognize cytomegalovirus antigens. A cluster of highly shared sequence variants was judged likely to be a technical artifact of the sequencing pipeline. The earlier analysis of about 600 of the donors excluded roughly 17 rarely observed V segments, including chromosome 9 orphons, because counts were too low. Strong co-occurrence of HLA alleles, especially DR and DQ, made assigning TCR associations to individual alleles difficult. A further reported finding was that TCR beta sequences accurately predicted the HLA-A and HLA-B alleles for most subjects in the first cohort. Immune exposure information for the cohort was limited to CMV serostatus. The cohort was sequenced for TCR beta chains only, and without alpha or paired-chain data the features that could be detected were limited. Presence/absence analyses assumed roughly uniform sequencing depth across donors, an assumption that may not hold. Specific HLA alleles were associated with more than 15,000 TCR beta sequences at a false discovery rate of 0.05 in a later analysis.

The sequencing input was PBMCs. This TCR derives from a man in his forties or fifties in good health and CMV-seropositive. This chain joins TRBV5-3 to TRBJ2-5, with TRBD2 matching 10 junction bases. TRBV5-3 is placed among ORFs of uncertain function. The CDR3 is CARIDQREGQETQYF. The DNA sequence follows: TGTGCCAGAATCGATCAGCGGGAGGGACAAGAGACCCAGTACTTC.